One sample yielded the 32 T cell receptor beta chains listed below, sequenced in a study of blood T cell repertoires in COVID-19. Assay: immunoSEQ multiplex PCR; the TCRdb copy retains only in-frame clones and omits some. The data contain about 170,000 clones, approximately 85% of them seen just once; the ten biggest clones take up about 1.2%. The specimen was peripheral blood. The origin of the receptors is a man in his 60s who had recovered from COVID-19.

This clone was detected once. The rearrangement uses TRBV19 and TRBJ2-2; a weak D match, TRBD1 (5 bases). The ends were cut back, 3 bases at V and 3 bases at J, with 17 bases in the middle. The germline gives CDR1 LNHDA, CDR2 SQIVND (reference sequence). The CDR3 consists of 17 residues. The DNA of the CDR3 is TGTGCCAGTAGTATCCAAAGGGGCTCTGTATACACCGGGGAGCTGTTTTTT. Translated, it gives CASSIQRGSVYTGELFF.

The chain carries TRBV7-9 and TRBJ2-3; maybe TRBD2 (6 bases). The CDR3 is 15 amino acids. Trimming removed 5 bases from V and 2 bases from J, with 14 bases in between. Germline V gives CDR1 SEHNR, CDR2 FQNEAQ (reference sequence). The CDR3 nucleotides read TGTGCCAGCAGCCCAGAGGGACTTCACACAGATACGCAGTATTTT. It translates to CASSPEGLHTDTQYF.

The chain uses TRBV18 and TRBJ2-7, with 7 bases matching TRBD2. The CDR3 runs to 14 residues. Germline V gene lookup returns CDR1 KGHSH and CDR2 LQKENI. J gave up 3 bases and V 6 bases, and 8 bases lay outside the gene matches. The CDR3 sequence: CASSALAADYEQYF. As DNA, the CDR3 is TGTGCCAGCTCCGCGCTAGCGGCCGACTACGAGCAGTACTTC. The entire variable domain, with the rest obtained from reference TRBV18 and TRBJ2-7, is as follows: NAGVMQNPRHLVRRRGQEARLRCSPMKGHSHVYWYRQLPEEGLKFMVYLQKENIIDESGMPKERFSAEFPKEGPSILRIQQVVRGDSAAYFCASSALAADYEQYFGPGTRLTVT.

In DNA form, the CDR3 reads TGTGCCAGTAGTATCCAGGGGATTGGCACTGAAGCTTTCTTT. It codes for CASSIQGIGTEAFF. This chain connects TRBV19 to TRBJ1-1; maybe TRBD1 (6 bases). V lost 3 bases, J lost 4 bases, and 12 bases lay in between. CDR3 length: 14 residues. The V gene's germline CDR1 is LNHDA and CDR2 SQIVND (reference sequence).

CDR3 bases: TGTGCCAGCAGTTCAGGGATGAGCTCCTACAATGAGCAGTTCTTC. Its protein product is CASSSGMSSYNEQFF. The chain couples TRBV27 to TRBJ2-1; perhaps TRBD1 as D (5 bases). V lost 4 bases, J lost 0 bases, and 10 bases lay in between. CDR1 and CDR2 (germline): MNHEY, SMNVEV (reference sequence). The length of the CDR3 is 15 residues.

The chain carries TRBV7-2 and TRBJ2-5; the match to TRBD1 covers 9 bases. From germline, CDR1 is SGHTA and CDR2 FQGNSA. The V segment lost 3 bases and the J segment 2 bases; nucleotides outside the gene matches: 10. The CDR3 consists of 17 residues. CDR3 amino acids: CASSFRPPGQGQETQYF. The DNA of the CDR3 is TGTGCCAGCAGCTTCCGCCCTCCGGGACAGGGTCAAGAGACCCAGTACTTC.

The CDR3 nucleotides read TGTGCCAGCAGCACGGGACAGAACTATGGCTACACCTTC. As protein: CASSTGQNYGYTF. V and J are TRBV28 and TRBJ1-2, with 7 bases that match TRBD1. The CDR3 sequence is 13 residues long. Per germline, CDR1 MDHEN and CDR2 SYDVKM. V was pared by 6 bases and J by 2 bases, with 3 bases of the junction left unmatched.

The chain is built from TRBV19 and TRBJ1-1; no firm D call. The CDR3 totals 13 residues. The V end was cut by 5 bases, the J end by 1 base, with 8 bases between. Germline CDR1 reads LNHDA; CDR2 reads SQIVND (reference sequence). CDR3 bases: TGTGCCAGTAGTCTGACACCGAACACTGAAGCTTTCTTT. This codes for CASSLTPNTEAFF.

This clone appeared a single time. The CDR3: CSPDDSRAQYF. CDR3 nucleotides: TGCAGTCCGGATGACTCCCGGGCCCAGTACTTC. The chain combines TRBV20-1 with TRBJ2-5; D ambiguous. From germline, CDR1 is DFQATT and CDR2 SNEGSKA (reference sequence). With 8 bases removed from V and 9 bases from J, the gap between germline ends came to 16 bases. The CDR3 runs 11 residues.

J is TRBJ1-1 and V is TRBV19, with 9 bases aligning to TRBD1. Germline V CDR1 and CDR2: LNHDA, SQIVND (reference sequence). The CDR3 is 14 residues long. Trimming at V came to 3 bases and at J to 10 bases, leaving 9 bases not matched to a gene. The CDR3 DNA follows: TGTGCCAGTAGTATCCCGACAGGGGGTGTCGTAGCTTTCTTT. Translated, it gives CASSIPTGGVVAFF.

This clone was observed a handful of times. This chain links TRBV5-1 with TRBJ2-7, with 10 bases aligning to TRBD1. The CDR3 has 15 amino acids. Germline V gene lookup returns CDR1 SGHRS and CDR2 YFSETQ. J was trimmed by 5 bases and V by 0 bases; bases with no gene match: 5. The CDR3 is CASSLVLGTGDEQYF. The CDR3 nucleotides are TGCGCCAGCAGCTTGGTCTTAGGGACAGGGGACGAGCAGTACTTC.

V and J are TRBV30 and TRBJ2-5; 7 nucleotides agree with TRBD2. The germline V gene encodes CDR1 GTSNPN and CDR2 SVGIG (reference sequence). The CDR3 sequence is 14 residues long. Trimming at V came to 2 bases and at J to 5 bases, leaving 8 bases not matched to a gene. This CDR3 reads CAWSRGLAEETQYF. The CDR3 DNA follows: TGTGCCTGGAGTCGCGGGCTAGCGGAGGAGACCCAGTACTTC.

The CDR3 DNA sequence: TGTGCCTGGAGTAGGGGCACTGAAGCTTTCTTT. It codes for CAWSRGTEAFF. V and J are TRBV30 and TRBJ1-1, with a weak D call TRBD1 (5 bases). CDR3 length: 11 residues. The V gene's germline CDR1 is GTSNPN and CDR2 SVGIG (reference sequence). V was shortened by 2 bases and J by 4 bases, with 5 bases between the two germline ends.

V gene TRBV15 combines with J gene TRBJ2-7, with TRBD1 matching over 10 bases. This CDR3 has 15 amino acids. The trim removed 3 bases at V and 4 bases at J, leaving 6 bases unmatched. Germline assignment: CDR1 LNHNV and CDR2 YYDKDF (reference sequence). The CDR3 DNA sequence: TGTGCCACCAGCAGGGGGGGGACAGGGGTTTACGAGCAGTACTTC. Its translation is CATSRGGTGVYEQYF.

The rearrangement links TRBV6-6 to TRBJ2-2; D might be TRBD1 (6 bases). From germline, CDR1 is MNHNY and CDR2 SVGAGI (reference sequence). The length of the CDR3 is 15 residues. The V end was cut by 4 bases, the J end by 4 bases, with 13 bases between. The CDR3 sequence is CASSSRGSGTGELFF. The CDR3 DNA reads TGTGCCAGCAGTTCCAGGGGTTCGGGCACCGGGGAGCTGTTTTTT.

The chain carries TRBV4-3 and TRBJ2-2; a weak D match, TRBD1 (6 bases). The germline CDR1 and CDR2 sequences are LGHNA and YSLEER. With 5 bases removed from V and 0 bases from J, the gap between germline ends came to 16 bases. CDR3 length: 17 residues. Written as DNA, the CDR3 is TGCGCCAGCAGCTTACAGCGGAACAGGGCGAACACCGGGGAGCTGTTTTTT. This gives the protein CASSLQRNRANTGELFF.

The chain recombines TRBV6-5 with TRBJ1-1; tentative D call: TRBD1 (6 bases). Germline-derived CDR1 and CDR2 are MNHEY and SVGAGI. Deletions cut 5 bases from V and 3 bases from J, with 10 bases between. There are 13 residues in the CDR3. CDR3 region: CASSPQGYTEAFF. CDR3 sequence (DNA): TGTGCCAGCAGTCCTCAGGGGTACACTGAAGCTTTCTTT.

The chain is built from TRBV24-1 and TRBJ1-2; 9 bases are shared with TRBD1. The CDR3 runs to 15 residues. CDR1 is KGHDR and CDR2 is SFDVKD in the germline V gene. J gave up 6 bases and V 4 bases, and 8 bases lay outside the gene matches. The CDR3 protein is CATSDANTGGHGYTF. CDR3 DNA sequence: TGTGCCACCAGTGACGCCAATACAGGGGGCCATGGCTACACCTTC.

This chain uses TRBV7-9 with TRBJ1-3; D unclear. Between the trimmed V and J ends, which lost 2 bases and 2 bases, there was a span of 13 bases. This CDR3 spans 16 amino acids. In germline, CDR1 is SEHNR, CDR2 FQNEAQ (reference sequence). CDR3 amino acids: CASSLSVRFAGNTIYF. CDR3 in DNA: TGTGCCAGCAGCTTATCGGTTCGGTTCGCTGGAAACACCATATATTTT.

The CDR3 DNA is TGTGCCAGCAGTTTATTCACAGGGAACACTGAAGCTTTCTTT. Its translation: CASSLFTGNTEAFF. The chain uses TRBV27 and TRBJ1-1; tentative D call: TRBD1 (5 bases). The ends were cut back, 1 base at V and 1 base at J, with 7 bases in the middle. The CDR3 length is 14 residues. In germline, CDR1 is MNHEY, CDR2 SMNVEV (reference sequence).

The rearrangement uses TRBV5-1 and TRBJ1-5; D may be TRBD1 (5 bases). The CDR3 extends over 15 amino acids. CDR1 is SGHRS and CDR2 is YFSETQ in the germline V gene. Trimming took off 4 bases at V and 10 bases at J, with 21 bases between the two ends. This CDR3 reads CASSPLGGSAGPQHF. The DNA of the CDR3 is TGCGCCAGCAGCCCCTTGGGGGGGTCGGCCGGACCCCAGCATTTT.

The gene calls are TRBV6-2 or TRBV6-3 and TRBJ1-1; the D gene is possibly TRBD1 (6 bases). Germline CDR1 MNHEY, CDR2 SVGEGT. The CDR3 has 14 amino acids. V was cut by 2 bases and J by 10 bases, with 17 bases left in between. DNA for the CDR3: TGTGCCAGCAGTTACGGGGGGGCTCCCAGGGGAGCTTTCTTT. This encodes CASSYGGAPRGAFF.

The V and J genes are TRBV10-3 and TRBJ2-2, with D possibly TRBD1 on 6 matching bases. The CDR3 sequence is 14 residues long. In germline, CDR1 is ENHRY, CDR2 SYGVKD. Trimming pared 6 bases from V and 6 bases from J, leaving 14 bases between. CDR3 loop: CAIRGQSPSGELFF. The CDR3 coding sequence is TGTGCCATCAGAGGACAGAGCCCCTCCGGGGAGCTGTTTTTT.

The chain is built from TRBV7-2 and TRBJ1-2, with TRBD1 as a possible D gene (5 bases). This CDR3 contains 15 residues. The germline CDR1 and CDR2 sequences are SGHTA and FQGNSA. With 5 bases removed from V and 5 bases from J, the gap between germline ends came to 18 bases. This chain's CDR3 is CASSPPTRVQYGYTF. The CDR3 nucleotides are TGTGCCAGCAGCCCACCCACCAGGGTTCAATATGGCTACACCTTC.

The chain joins TRBV5-1 to TRBJ1-1; no clear D. CDR3 length: 13 amino acids. Trimming removed 4 bases from V and 3 bases from J, with 10 bases in between. In germline, CDR1 is SGHRS, CDR2 YFSETQ. For the CDR3, the DNA is TGCGCCAGCAGCCTGGACGGGGACACTGAAGCTTTCTTT. It codes for CASSLDGDTEAFF.

The genes are TRBV7-3 and TRBJ2-6, with D perhaps TRBD1 (5 bases). Germline loops: CDR1 SGHTA, CDR2 FQGTGA. V was clipped by 2 bases and J by 1 base, with 12 bases between them. There are 17 residues in the CDR3. The CDR3 region is CASSLSGSGSGANVLTF. CDR3 bases: TGTGCCAGCAGCTTATCCGGGTCAGGGTCTGGGGCCAACGTCCTGACTTTC. Supplemented by reference TRBV7-3 and TRBJ2-6, the full variable domain reads GAGVSQTPSNKVTEKGKYVELRCDPISGHTALYWYRQSLGQGPEFLIYFQGTGAADDSGLPNDRFFAVRPEGSVSTLKIQRTERGDSAVYLCASSLSGSGSGANVLTFGAGSRLTVL.

The chain links TRBV19 to TRBJ1-2, with a tentative D call TRBD1 (6 bases). V was pared by 6 bases and J by 0 bases, with 14 bases between. The CDR3 spans 15 residues. CDR1 is LNHDA, CDR2 SQIVND, per germline (reference sequence). The CDR3 loop reads CASSTGGSSNYGYTF. CDR3 bases: TGTGCCAGTAGCACTGGGGGCAGTTCTAACTATGGCTACACCTTC.

V is TRBV3-1 (or the pseudogene TRBV3-2) and J is TRBJ2-3; TRBD2 matches 7 bases. The CDR3 extends over 15 amino acids. CDR1 is LGHDT, CDR2 YNNKEL, per germline (reference sequence). Trimming took 4 bases from V and 4 from J; bases not matched to a gene: 8. As DNA, the CDR3 is TGTGCCAGCAGCCCCGGGGAGGGCCTTCCAGATACGCAGTATTTT. Translating gives CASSPGEGLPDTQYF.

The rearrangement joins TRBV2 to TRBJ1-3; D is unresolved. CDR3 size: 16 residues. Trimming removed 8 bases from V and 0 bases from J, with 17 bases in between. The germline V gene encodes CDR1 SNHLY and CDR2 FYNNEI. CDR3 DNA: TGTGCCAGCCGTTGGGCAGGTCGAAACTCTGGAAACACCATATATTTT. This encodes CASRWAGRNSGNTIYF.

The V and J genes are TRBV19 and TRBJ2-2; 8 nucleotides agree with TRBD1. Losses at the gene ends were 6 bases for V and 3 bases for J; bases not matched to a gene: 12. The CDR3 length is 17 residues. Germline V gene data show CDR1 as LNHDA and CDR2 as SQIVND (reference sequence). CDR3 nucleotide sequence: TGTGCCAGTAGCCCGCCGGGACAGGAGACTTACACCGGGGAGCTGTTTTTT. It codes for CASSPPGQETYTGELFF.

The chain carries TRBV19 and TRBJ2-7, with D possibly being TRBD1 (7 bases). Germline V gene sequence: CDR1 LNHDA, CDR2 SQIVND (reference sequence). Trimming left V 8 bases short and J 0 bases short, with 14 bases between. CDR3 size: 14 residues. The chain's CDR3 is CASGGGASSYEQYF. CDR3 in DNA: TGTGCCAGTGGAGGGGGCGCCAGCTCCTACGAGCAGTACTTC.

J is TRBJ2-5 and V is TRBV7-2; maybe TRBD1 (6 bases). Trimming stripped 5 bases from V and 2 bases from J, with 15 bases between. The germline CDR1 and CDR2 sequences are SGHTA and FQGNSA. CDR3 length: 15 residues. CDR3 loop: CASSQNQGTQETQYF. CDR3 in DNA: TGTGCCAGCAGCCAAAACCAGGGGACGCAAGAGACCCAGTACTTC.